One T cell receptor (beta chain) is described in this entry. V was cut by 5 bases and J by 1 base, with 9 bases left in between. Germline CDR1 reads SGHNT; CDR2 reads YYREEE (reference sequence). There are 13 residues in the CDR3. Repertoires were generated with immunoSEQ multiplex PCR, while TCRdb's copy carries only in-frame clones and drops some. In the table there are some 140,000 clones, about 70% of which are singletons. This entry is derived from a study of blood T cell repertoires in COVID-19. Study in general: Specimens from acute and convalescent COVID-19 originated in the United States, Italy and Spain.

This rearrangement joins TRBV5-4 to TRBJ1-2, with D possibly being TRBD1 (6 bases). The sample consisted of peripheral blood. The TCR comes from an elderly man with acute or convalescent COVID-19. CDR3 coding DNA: TGTGCCAGCAGGGACAGTCTTAACTATGGCTACACCTTC. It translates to CASRDSLNYGYTF.